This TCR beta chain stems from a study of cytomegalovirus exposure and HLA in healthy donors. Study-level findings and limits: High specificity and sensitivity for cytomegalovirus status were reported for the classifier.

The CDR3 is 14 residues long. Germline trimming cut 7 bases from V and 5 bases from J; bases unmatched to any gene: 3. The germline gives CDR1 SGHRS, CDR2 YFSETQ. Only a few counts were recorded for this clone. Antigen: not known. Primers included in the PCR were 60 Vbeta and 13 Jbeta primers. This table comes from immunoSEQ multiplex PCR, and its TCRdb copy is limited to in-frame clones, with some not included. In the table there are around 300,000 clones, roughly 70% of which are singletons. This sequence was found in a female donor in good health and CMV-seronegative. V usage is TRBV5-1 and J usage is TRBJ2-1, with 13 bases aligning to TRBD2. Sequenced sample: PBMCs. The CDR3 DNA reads TGCGCCAGCGTAGGACTAGCGGGAGACAATGAGCAGTTCTTC. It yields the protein CASVGLAGDNEQFF.